The present T cell receptor beta chain was sequenced within a study of blood T cell repertoires in COVID-19. Study information: The United States, Italy and Spain supplied acute and convalescent COVID-19 samples. T cells, B-cell-depleted T cells, or PBMCs supplied cDNA or gDNA.

The table lists this clone with a count of one. Participants had their cohort set by participant-reported clinical history. V gave up 4 bases and J gave up 0 bases, with 6 bases separating them. Germline CDR1 is MDHEN and CDR2 is SYDVKM. The CDR3 runs 13 residues. Per the original data handling: Quantification of nucleated cells was approximated via reference gene primer amplification. The protocol was immunoSEQ multiplex PCR, while the TCRdb copy is restricted to in-frame clones and leaves out a portion. V, J and clone size derive from that table, while D and trimming were established from the DNA sequence. The table records under 300,000 clones, more than 85% of them present only once.

This sequence was found in a woman aged 45-65 years who had recovered from COVID-19. Sequencing was done on a sample of PBMCs or T cells enriched from blood (not recorded which). The genes are TRBV28 and TRBJ1-2; D is unclear. CDR3 nucleotides: TGTGCCAGCAGTTGGAGTACTAACTATGGCTACACCTTC. It is translated as CASSWSTNYGYTF.